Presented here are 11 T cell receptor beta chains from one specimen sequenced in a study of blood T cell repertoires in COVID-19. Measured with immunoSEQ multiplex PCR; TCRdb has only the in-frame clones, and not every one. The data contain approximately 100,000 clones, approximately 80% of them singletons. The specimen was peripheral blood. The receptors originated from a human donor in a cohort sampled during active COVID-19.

As DNA, the CDR3 is TGTGCCAGCAGTGGGGCGACCCTCGGTGGCTACACCTTC. Translation gives CASSGATLGGYTF. V gene TRBV2 combines with J gene TRBJ1-2, with D unresolved. The germline V gene has CDR1 SNHLY and CDR2 FYNNEI. The V end was cut by 4 bases, the J end by 7 bases, with 13 bases between. The CDR3 has 13 amino acids. Combining the CDR3 with reference TRBV2 and TRBJ1-2 gives the whole variable domain EPEVTQTPSHQVTQMGQEVILRCVPISNHLYFYWYRQILGQKVEFLVSFYNNEISEKSEIFDDQFSVERPDGSNFTLKIRSTKLEDSAMYFCASSGATLGGYTFGSGTRLTVV.

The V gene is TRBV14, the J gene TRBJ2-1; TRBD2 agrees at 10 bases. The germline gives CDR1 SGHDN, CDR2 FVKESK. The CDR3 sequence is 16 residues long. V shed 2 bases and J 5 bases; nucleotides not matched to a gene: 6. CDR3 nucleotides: TGTGCCAGCAGCCAATTTAGCGGGGGGCACCACAATGAGCAGTTCTTC. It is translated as CASSQFSGGHHNEQFF.

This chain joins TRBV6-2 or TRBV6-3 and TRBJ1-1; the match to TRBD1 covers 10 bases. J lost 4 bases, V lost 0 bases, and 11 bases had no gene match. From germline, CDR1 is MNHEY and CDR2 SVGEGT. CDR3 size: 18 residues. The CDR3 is CASSYSTGDRGRVTEAFF. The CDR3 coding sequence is TGTGCCAGCAGTTACTCGACCGGGGACAGGGGTCGGGTCACTGAAGCTTTCTTT.

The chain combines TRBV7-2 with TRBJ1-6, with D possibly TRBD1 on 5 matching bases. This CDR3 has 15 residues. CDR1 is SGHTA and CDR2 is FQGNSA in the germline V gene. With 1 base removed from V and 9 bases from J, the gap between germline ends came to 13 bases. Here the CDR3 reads CASSLVQGGRSPLHF. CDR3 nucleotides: TGTGCCAGCAGCTTAGTTCAGGGAGGGCGTTCACCCCTCCACTTT.

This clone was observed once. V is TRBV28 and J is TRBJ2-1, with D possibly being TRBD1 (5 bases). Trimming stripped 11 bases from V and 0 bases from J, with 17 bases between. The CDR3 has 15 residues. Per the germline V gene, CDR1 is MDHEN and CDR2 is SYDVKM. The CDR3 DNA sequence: TGTGCCTCCCTAGGGGCACCCATCTCCTACAATGAGCAGTTCTTC. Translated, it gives CASLGAPISYNEQFF.

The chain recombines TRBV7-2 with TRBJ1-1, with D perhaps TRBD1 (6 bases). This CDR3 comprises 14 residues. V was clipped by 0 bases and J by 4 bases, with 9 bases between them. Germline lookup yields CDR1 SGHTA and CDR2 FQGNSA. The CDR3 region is CASSLAAQGTEAFF. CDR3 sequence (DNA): TGTGCCAGCAGCTTAGCGGCACAGGGCACTGAAGCTTTCTTT.

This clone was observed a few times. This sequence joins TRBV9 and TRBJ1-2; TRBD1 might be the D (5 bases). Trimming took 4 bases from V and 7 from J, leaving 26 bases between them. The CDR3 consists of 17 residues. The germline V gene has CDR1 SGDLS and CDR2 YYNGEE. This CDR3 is CASSPPGYSQVGGGYTF. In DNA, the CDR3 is TGTGCCAGCAGCCCCCCAGGGTACAGCCAAGTGGGTGGTGGCTACACCTTC.

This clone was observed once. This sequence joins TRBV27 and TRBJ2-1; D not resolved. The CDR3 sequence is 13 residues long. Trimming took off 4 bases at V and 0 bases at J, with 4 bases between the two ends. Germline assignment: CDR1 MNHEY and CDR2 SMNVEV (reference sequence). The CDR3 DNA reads TGTGCCAGCAGTTCACACTCCTACAATGAGCAGTTCTTC. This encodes CASSSHSYNEQFF.

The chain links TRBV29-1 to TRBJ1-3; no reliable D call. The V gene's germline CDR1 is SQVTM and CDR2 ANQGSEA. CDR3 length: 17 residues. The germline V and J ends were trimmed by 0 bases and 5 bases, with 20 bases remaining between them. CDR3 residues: CSVEDTFWEWVRNTIYF. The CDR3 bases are TGCAGCGTTGAAGATACATTTTGGGAGTGGGTGAGAAACACCATATATTTT.

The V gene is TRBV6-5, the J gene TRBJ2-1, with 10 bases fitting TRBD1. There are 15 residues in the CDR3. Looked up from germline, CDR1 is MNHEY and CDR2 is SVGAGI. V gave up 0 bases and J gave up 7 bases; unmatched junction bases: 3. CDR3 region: CASSYSWGQGNEQFF. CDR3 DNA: TGTGCCAGCAGTTACTCGTGGGGACAGGGGAATGAGCAGTTCTTC.

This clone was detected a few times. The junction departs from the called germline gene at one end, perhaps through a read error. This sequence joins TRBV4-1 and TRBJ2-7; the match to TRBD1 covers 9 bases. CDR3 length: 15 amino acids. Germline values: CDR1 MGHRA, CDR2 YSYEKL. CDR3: CASSARQGGSSEQYF. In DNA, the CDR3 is TGCGCCAGCAGCGCCCGACAGGGGGGGTCCTCCGAGCAGTACTTC.